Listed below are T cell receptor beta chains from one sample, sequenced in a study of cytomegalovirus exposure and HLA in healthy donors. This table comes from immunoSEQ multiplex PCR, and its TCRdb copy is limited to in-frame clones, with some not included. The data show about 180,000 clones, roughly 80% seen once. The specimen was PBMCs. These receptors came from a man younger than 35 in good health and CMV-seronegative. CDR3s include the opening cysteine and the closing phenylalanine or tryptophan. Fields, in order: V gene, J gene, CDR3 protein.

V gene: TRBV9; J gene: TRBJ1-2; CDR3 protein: CASSTRLEGNGYTF
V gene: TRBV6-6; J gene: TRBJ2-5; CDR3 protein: CASSHAPPLSQETQYF
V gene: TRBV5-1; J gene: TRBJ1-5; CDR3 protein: CASSLGQNQPQHF
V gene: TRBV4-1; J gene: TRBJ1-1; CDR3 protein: CASSQDRGTGALSGGAFF
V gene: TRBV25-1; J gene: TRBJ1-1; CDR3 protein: CASSAPKGGGPEAFF
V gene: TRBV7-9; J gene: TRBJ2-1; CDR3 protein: CASSPKTSPSYNEQFF
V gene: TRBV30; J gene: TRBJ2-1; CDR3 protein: CASTGTSHYEQFF
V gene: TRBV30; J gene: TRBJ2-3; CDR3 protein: CAVAGQGSTDTQYF
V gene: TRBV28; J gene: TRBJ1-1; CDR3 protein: CASSSGDRNTEAFF
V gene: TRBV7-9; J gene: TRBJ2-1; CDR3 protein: CASSSLEGLQFF
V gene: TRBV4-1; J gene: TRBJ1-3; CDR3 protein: CASSPTGLSGNTIYF
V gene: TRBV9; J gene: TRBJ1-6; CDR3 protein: CASSVGGGSNSPLHF
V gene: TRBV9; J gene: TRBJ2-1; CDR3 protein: CASSVGDSGVYNEQFF
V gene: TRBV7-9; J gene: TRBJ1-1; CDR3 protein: CASSSGRTGDEAFF
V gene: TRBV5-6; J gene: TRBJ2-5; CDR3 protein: CASSLGRVLQETQYF
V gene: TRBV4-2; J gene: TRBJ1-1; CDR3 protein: CASSQARTGGTEAFF
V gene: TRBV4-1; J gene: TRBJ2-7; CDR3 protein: CASSQYGEQYF
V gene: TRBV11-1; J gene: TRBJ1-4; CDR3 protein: CASSSAGFGDEKLFF
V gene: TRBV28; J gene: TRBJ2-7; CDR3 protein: CASSLFQGGSYEQYF
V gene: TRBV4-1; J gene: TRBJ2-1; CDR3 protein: CASSRGYNEQFF
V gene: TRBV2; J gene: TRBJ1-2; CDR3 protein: CASGEGANPNYGYTF
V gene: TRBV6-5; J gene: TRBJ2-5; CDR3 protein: CASSVGHLQYF
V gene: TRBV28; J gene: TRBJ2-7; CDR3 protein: CASSLAGNYEQYF
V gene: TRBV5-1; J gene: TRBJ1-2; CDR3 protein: CASNSGDRYGYTF
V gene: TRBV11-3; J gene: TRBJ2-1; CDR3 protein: CASSARLGRNEQFF
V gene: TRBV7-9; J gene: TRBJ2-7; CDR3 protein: CASSLWGDSDEQYF
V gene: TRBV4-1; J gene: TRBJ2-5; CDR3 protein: CASSLRQADQETQYF
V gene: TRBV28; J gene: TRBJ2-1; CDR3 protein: CASLRDFTYNEQFF
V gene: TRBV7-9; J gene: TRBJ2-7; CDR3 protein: CASSPIPTYEQYF
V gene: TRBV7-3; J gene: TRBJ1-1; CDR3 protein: CASSFQGRDTEAFF
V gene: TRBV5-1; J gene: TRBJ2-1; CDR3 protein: CASSSFGISYNEQFF
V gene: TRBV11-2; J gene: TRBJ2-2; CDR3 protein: CASSRSGRIHTGELFF
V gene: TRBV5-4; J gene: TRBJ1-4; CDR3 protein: CASSFGDRDNEKLFF
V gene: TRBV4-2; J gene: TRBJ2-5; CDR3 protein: CASSQDREQTQYF
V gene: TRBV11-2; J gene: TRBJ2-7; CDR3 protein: CASSPGTGAPYEQYF
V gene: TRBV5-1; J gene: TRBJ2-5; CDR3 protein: CASSQTGVETQYF
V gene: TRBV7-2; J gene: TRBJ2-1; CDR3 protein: CASSELSSGRSYNEQFF
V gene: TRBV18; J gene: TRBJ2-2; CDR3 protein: CATFPIRGTHSGSLDGELFF
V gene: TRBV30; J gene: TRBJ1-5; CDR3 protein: CAWSNKRGFDQPQHF
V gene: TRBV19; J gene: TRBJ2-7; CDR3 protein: CASSIAGAYEQYF
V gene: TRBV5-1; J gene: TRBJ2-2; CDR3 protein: CASSLFGEPNTGELFF
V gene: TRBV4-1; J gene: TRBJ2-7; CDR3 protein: CASSQVGRQEQYF
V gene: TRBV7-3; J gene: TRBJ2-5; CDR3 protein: CASSPGQQETQYF
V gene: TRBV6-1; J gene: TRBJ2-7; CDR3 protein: CASSDRGIIYEQYF
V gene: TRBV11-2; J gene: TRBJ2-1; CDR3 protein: CASSLGGGDNEQFF
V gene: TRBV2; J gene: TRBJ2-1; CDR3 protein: CASRPPGQGNEQFF
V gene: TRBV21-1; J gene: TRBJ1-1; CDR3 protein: CASSEGGVVCRNNTEAFF
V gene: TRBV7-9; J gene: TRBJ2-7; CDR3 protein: CASSPQTGPSSYEQYF
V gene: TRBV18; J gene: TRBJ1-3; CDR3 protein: CASSPAGNTIYF
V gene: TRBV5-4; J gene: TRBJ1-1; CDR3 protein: CASSGSPRGSETEAFF
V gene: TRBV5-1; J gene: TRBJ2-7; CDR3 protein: CASSLLESGKGAAGQYF
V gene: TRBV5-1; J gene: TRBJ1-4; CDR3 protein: CASSFGTPGHGGEKLFF